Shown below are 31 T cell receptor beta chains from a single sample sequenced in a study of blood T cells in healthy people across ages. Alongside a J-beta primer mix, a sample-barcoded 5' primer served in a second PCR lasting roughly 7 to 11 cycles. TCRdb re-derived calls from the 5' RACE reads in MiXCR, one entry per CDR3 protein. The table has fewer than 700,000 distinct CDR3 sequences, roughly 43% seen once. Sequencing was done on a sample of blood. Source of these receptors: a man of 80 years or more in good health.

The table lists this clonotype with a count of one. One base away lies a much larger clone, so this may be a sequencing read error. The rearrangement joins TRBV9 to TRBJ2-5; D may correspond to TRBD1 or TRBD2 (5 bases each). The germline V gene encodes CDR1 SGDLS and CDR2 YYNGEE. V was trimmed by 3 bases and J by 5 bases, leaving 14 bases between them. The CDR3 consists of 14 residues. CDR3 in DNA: TGTGCCAGCAGCGGTGACGGGGCGGCGGAGACCCAGTACTTC. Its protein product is CASSGDGAAETQYF.

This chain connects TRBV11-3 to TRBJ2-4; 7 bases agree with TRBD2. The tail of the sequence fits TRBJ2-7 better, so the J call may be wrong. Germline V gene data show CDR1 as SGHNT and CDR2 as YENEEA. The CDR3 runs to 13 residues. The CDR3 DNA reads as TGTGCCAGCAGCCCCGCTCGCGGGGGCGAGCAGTACTTC. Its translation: CASSPARGGEQYF.

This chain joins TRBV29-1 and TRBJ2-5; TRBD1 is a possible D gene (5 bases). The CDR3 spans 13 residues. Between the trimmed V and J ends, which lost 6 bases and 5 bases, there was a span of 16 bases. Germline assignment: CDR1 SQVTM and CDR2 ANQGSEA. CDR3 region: CSVPSAGKETQYF. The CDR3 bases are TGCAGCGTCCCATCGGCAGGGAAGGAGACCCAGTACTTC.

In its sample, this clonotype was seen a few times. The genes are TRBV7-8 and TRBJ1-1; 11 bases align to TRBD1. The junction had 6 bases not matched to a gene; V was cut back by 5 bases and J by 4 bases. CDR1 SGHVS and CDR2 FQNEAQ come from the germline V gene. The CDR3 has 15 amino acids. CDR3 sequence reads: CASSPRTGGPTEAFF. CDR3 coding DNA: TGTGCCAGCAGCCCACGGACAGGGGGCCCCACTGAAGCTTTCTTT.

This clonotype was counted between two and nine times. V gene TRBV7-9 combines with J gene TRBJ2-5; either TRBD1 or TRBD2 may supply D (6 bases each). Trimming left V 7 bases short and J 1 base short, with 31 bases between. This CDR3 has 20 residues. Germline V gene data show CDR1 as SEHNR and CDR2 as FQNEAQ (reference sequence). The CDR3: CASTAKGWGDKGSFQETQYF. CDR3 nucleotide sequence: TGTGCCAGCACCGCTAAAGGGTGGGGGGACAAGGGCAGCTTCCAAGAGACCCAGTACTTC.

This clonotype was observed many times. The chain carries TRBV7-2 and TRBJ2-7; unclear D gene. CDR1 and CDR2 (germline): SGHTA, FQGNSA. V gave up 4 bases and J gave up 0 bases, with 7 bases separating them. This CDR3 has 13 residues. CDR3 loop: CASSSDPSYEQYF. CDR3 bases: TGTGCCAGCAGCTCCGACCCCTCCTACGAGCAGTACTTC. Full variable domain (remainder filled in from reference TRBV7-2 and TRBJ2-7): GAGVSQSPSNKVTEKGKDVELRCDPISGHTALYWYRQSLGQGLEFLIYFQGNSAPDKSGLPSDRFSAERTGGSVSTLTIQRTQQEDSAVYLCASSSDPSYEQYFGPGTRLTVT.

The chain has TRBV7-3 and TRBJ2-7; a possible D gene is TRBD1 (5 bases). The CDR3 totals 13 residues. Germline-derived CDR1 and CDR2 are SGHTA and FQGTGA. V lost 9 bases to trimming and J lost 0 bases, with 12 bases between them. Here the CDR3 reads CASAQGGSYEQYF. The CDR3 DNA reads TGTGCCAGTGCCCAGGGCGGCTCCTACGAGCAGTACTTC.

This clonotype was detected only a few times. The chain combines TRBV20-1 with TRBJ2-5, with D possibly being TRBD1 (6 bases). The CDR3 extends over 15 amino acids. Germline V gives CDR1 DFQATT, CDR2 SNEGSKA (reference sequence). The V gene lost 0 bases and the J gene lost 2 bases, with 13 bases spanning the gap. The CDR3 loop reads CSARDEQGFQETQYF. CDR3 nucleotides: TGCAGTGCTAGAGACGAACAGGGCTTTCAAGAGACCCAGTACTTC.

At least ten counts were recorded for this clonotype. The CDR3 DNA is TGCAGCGCCCAGATAACGAACACTGAAGCTTTCTTT. Translated: CSAQITNTEAFF. This chain uses TRBV29-1 with TRBJ1-1; D ambiguous. From germline, CDR1 is SQVTM and CDR2 ANQGSEA. V lost 7 bases, J lost 1 base, and 10 bases lay in between. The CDR3 contains 12 residues.

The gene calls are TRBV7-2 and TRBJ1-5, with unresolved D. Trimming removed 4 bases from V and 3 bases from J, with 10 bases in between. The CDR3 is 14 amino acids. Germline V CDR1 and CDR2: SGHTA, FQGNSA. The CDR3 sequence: CASSSPEFNQPQHF. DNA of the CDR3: TGTGCCAGCAGCTCCCCAGAATTCAATCAGCCCCAGCATTTT.

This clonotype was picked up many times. The CDR3 coding sequence is TGTGCCAGCAGTTCGGGACAGGCGGGTGAGCAGTTCTTC. Its protein is CASSSGQAGEQFF. The chain recombines TRBV6-5 with TRBJ2-1, with TRBD1 matching over 8 bases. The trim removed 4 bases at V and 9 bases at J, leaving 5 bases unmatched. CDR1 and CDR2 (germline): MNHEY, SVGAGI. The CDR3 contains 13 residues.

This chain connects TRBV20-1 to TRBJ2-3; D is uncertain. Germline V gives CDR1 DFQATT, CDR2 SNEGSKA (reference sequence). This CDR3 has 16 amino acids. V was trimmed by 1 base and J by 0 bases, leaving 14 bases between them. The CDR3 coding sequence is TGCAGTGCTAGAGGTTTAGGCTTCAGTAGCACAGATACGCAGTATTTT. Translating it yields CSARGLGFSSTDTQYF.

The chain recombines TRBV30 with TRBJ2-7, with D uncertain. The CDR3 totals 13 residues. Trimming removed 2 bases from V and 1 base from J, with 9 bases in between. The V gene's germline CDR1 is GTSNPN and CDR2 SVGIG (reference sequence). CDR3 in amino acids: CAWSTPRSYEQYF. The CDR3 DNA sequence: TGTGCCTGGAGTACACCGCGTTCCTACGAGCAGTACTTC.

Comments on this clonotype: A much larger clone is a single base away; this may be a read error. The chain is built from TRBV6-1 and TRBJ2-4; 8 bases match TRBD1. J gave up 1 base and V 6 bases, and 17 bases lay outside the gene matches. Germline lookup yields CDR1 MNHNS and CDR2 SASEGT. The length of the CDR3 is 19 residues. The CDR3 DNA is TGTGCCAGCAGGGGGACGGACAGGGAAGAGGTGGATGCCAAAAACATTCAGTACTTC. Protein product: CASRGTDREEVDAKNIQYF.

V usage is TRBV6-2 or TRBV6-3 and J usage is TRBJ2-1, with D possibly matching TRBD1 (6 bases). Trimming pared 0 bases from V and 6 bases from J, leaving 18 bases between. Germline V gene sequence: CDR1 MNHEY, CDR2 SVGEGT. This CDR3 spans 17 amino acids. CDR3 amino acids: CASSYSGLGQGSNEQFF. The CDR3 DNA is TGTGCCAGCAGTTACTCGGGGTTGGGGCAGGGGAGCAATGAGCAGTTCTTC.

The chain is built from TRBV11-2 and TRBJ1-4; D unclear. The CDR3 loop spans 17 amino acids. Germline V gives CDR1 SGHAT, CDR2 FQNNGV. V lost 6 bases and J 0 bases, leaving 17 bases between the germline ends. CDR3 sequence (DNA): TGTGCCAGCAGTGAAGAGGGAGAAACAGCAACTAATGAAAAACTGTTTTTT. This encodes CASSEEGETATNEKLFF. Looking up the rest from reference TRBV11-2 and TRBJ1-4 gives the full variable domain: EAGVAQSPRYKIIEKRQSVAFWCNPISGHATLYWYQQILGQGPKLLIQFQNNGVVDDSQLPKDRFSAERLKGVDSTLKIQPAKLEDSAVYLCASSEEGETATNEKLFFGSGTQLSVL.

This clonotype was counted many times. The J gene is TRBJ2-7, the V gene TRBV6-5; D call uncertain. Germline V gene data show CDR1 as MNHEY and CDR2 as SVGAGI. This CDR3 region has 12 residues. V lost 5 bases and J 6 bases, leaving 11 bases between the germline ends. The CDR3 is CASSSRPGEQYF. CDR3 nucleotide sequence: TGTGCCAGCAGTAGTAGGCCTGGCGAGCAGTACTTC.

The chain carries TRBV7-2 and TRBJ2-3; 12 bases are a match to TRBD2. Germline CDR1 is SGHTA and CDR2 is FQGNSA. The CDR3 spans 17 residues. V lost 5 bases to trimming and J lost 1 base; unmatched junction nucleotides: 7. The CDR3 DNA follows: TGTGCCAGCAGCCTCCTAGCGGGAGGGCCTCGCACAGATACGCAGTATTTT. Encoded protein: CASSLLAGGPRTDTQYF.

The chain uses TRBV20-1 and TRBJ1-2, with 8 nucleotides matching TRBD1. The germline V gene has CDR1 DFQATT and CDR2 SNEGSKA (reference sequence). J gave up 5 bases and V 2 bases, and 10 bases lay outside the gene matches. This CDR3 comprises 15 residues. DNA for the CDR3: TGCAGTGCTAGACCAGGGGGCCCAGAGGAGTATGGCTACACCTTC. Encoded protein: CSARPGGPEEYGYTF.

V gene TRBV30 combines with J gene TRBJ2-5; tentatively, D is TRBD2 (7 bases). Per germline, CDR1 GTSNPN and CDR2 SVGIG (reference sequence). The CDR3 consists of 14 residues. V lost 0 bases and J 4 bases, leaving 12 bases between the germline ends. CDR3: CAWSVGGDGETQYF. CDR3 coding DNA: TGTGCCTGGAGTGTAGGGGGGGACGGAGAGACCCAGTACTTC.

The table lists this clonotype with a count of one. CDR3 in amino acids: CASSLNSGRFAGELFF. Written as DNA, the CDR3 is TGTGCCAGCAGTTTAAATAGCGGGAGGTTCGCCGGGGAGCTGTTTTTT. The chain recombines TRBV12-3 or TRBV12-4 with TRBJ2-2; 10 nucleotides line up with TRBD2. CDR3 length equals 16 residues. V lost 2 bases to trimming and J lost 6 bases; unmatched junction nucleotides: 6.

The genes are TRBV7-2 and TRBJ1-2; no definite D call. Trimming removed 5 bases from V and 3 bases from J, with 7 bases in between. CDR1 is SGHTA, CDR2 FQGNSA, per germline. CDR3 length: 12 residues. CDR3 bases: TGTGCCAGCAGCCGAAACGACTATGGCTACACCTTC. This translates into CASSRNDYGYTF.

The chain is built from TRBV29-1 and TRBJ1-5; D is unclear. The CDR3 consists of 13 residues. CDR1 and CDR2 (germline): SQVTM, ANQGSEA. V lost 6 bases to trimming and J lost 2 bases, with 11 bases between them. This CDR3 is CSVNGGGNQPQHF. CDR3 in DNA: TGCAGCGTAAACGGCGGGGGCAATCAGCCCCAGCATTTT.

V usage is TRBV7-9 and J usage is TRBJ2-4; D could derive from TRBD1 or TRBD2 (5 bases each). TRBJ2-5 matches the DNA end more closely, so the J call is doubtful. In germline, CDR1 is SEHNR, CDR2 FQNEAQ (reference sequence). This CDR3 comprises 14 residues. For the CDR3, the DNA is TGTGCCAGCAGCCAAACCGGGACCCCAGAGACCCAGTACTTC. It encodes CASSQTGTPETQYF.

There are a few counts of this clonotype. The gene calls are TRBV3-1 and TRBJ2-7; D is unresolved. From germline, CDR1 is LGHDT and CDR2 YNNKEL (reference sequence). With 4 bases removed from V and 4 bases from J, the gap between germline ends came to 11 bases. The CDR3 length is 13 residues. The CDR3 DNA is TGTGCCAGCAGCCCCGGCGGACCTTACGAGCAGTACTTC. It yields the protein CASSPGGPYEQYF.

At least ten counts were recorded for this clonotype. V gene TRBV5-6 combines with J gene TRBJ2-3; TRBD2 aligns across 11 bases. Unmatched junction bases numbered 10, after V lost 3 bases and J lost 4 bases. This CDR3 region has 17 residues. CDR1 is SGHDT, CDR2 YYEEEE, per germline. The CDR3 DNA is TGTGCCAGCAGCTCGCGAATCCTAGCGGGGGGTTCAGATACGCAGTATTTT. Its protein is CASSSRILAGGSDTQYF.

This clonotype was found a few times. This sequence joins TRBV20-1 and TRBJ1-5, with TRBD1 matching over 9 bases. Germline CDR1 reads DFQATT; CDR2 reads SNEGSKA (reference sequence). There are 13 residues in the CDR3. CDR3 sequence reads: CGLTGGMGQPQHF. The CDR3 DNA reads TGCGGCTTGACAGGGGGTATGGGTCAGCCCCAGCATTTT.

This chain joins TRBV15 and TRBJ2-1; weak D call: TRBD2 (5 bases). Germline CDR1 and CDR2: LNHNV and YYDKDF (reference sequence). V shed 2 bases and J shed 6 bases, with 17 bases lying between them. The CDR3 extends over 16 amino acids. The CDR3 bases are TGTGCCACCAGCAGACCTCGGGGTCCGACGGCCAATGAGCAGTTCTTC. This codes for CATSRPRGPTANEQFF.

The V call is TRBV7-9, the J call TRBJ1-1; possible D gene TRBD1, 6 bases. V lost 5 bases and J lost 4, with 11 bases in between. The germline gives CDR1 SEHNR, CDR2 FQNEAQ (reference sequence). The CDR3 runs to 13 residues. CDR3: CASSQYRVTEAFF. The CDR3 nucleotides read TGTGCCAGCAGCCAATACAGGGTCACTGAAGCTTTCTTT.

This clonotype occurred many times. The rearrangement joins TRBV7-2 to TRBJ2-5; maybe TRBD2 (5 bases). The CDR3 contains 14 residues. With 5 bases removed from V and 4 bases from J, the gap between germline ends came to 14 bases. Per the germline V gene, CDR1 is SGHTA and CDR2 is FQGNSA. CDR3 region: CASSPGLAGETQYF. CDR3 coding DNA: TGTGCCAGCAGCCCGGGTCTAGCTGGAGAGACCCAGTACTTC.

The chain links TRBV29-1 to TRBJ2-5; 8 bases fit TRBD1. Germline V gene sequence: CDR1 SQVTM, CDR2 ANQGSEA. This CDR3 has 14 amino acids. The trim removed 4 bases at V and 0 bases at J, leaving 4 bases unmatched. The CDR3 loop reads CSVGRGPYQETQYF. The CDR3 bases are TGCAGCGTTGGCAGGGGGCCGTACCAAGAGACCCAGTACTTC.